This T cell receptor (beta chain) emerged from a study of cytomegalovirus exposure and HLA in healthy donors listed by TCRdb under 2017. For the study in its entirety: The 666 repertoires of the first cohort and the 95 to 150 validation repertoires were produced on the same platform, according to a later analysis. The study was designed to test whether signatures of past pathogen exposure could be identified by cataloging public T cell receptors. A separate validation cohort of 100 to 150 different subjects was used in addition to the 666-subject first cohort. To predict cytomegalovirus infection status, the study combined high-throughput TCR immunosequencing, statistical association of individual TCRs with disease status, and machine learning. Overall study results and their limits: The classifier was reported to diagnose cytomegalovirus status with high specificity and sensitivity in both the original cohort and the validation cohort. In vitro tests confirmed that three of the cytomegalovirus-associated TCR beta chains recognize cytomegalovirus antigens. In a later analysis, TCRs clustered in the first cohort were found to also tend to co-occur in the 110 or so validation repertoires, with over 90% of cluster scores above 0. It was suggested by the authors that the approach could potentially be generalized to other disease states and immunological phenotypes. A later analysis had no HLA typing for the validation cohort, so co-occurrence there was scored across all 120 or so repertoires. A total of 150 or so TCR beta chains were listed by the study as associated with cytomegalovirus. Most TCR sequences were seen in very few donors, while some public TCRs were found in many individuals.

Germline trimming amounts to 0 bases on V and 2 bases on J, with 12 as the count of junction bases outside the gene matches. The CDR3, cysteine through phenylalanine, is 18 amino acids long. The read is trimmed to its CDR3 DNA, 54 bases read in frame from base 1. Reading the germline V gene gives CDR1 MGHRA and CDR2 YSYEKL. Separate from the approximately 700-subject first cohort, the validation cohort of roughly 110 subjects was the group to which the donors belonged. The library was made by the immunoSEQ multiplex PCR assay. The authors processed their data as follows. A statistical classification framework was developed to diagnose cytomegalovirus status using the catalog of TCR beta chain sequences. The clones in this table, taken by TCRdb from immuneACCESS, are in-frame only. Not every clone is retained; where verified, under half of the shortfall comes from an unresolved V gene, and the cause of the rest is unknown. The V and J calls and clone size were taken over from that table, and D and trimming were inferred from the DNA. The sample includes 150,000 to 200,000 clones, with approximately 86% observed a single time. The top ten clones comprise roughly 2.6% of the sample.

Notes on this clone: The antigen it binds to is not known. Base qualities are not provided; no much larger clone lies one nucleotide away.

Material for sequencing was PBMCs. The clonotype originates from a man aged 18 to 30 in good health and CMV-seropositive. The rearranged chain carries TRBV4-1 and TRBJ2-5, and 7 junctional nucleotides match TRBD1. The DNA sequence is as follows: TGCGCCAGCAGCCAAGATATGCGACAGGGTATAGGACAAGAGACCCAGTACTTC. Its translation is CASSQDMRQGIGQETQYF.